This T cell receptor beta chain was recorded in a study of Ad26.COV2.S vaccination and SARS-CoV-2 variants. The V and J ends lost 6 bases and 4 bases respectively, with 16 bases between them. The CDR3 covers 16 residues. Germline V gene data show CDR1 as MNHEY and CDR2 as SMNVEV (reference sequence). Treatment defined: about 20 received Ad26.COV2.S at low or high dose, single or two shots; about 5 received placebo; per-sample allocation not given. After the first vaccine or placebo injection, samples were drawn on day 63. The method was immunoSEQ multiplex PCR; TCRdb's version includes in-frame clones alone and lacks a portion of them. Among about 440,000 clones, around 88% were seen once, and the ten largest hold 9.5% to 15%.

This chain joins TRBV27 and TRBJ1-6, with a tentative D call TRBD1 (5 bases). The source was peripheral blood, collected in a trial of Ad26.COV2.S vaccine versus placebo. The clonotype was recovered from a person aged 18-65 years who received the Ad26.COV2.S COVID-19 vaccine or a placebo. The CDR3 reads CASSPGRGGYNSPLHF. The CDR3 DNA is TGTGCCAGCAGCCCGGGGCGGGGAGGGTATAATTCACCCCTCCACTTT.